One and the same sample provided the 20 T cell receptor beta chains below, sequenced in a study of T cell repertoires in cytomegalovirus infection. A single record per CDR3 protein comes from TCRdb applying MiXCR to the reads. This table has fewer than 850,000 distinct CDR3 sequences, approximately 32% appearing once. Their antigens remain unidentified. The material was cultured CD8+ T cells from PBMCs, obtained from culture after CMV antigen stimulation. Every receptor here comes from a human donor in good health (CMV status not recorded). Some clones in this sample may be carry-over from other donors' samples.

To note about this clonotype: A much larger clone is a single base away; this may be a read error. This chain uses TRBV7-2 with TRBJ2-4; perhaps TRBD1 as D (5 bases). Germline CDR1 reads SGHTA; CDR2 reads FQGNSA. The CDR3 is made up of 16 amino acids. The CDR3 sequence is CASSLGTILAKDIQYF. The CDR3 DNA reads as TGTGCCAGCAGCTTAGGGACAATTTTAGCCAAAGACATTCAGTACTTC.

This clonotype occurred many times. This chain uses TRBV6-2 or TRBV6-3 with TRBJ2-7; possibly TRBD1 or TRBD2 for D (5 bases each). Trimming cost V 2 bases and J 4 bases, with 12 bases left between them. Germline V gene data show CDR1 as MNHEY and CDR2 as SVGEGT. This CDR3 comprises 14 residues. The CDR3, as DNA: TGTGCCAGCAGTTACCCGTCCGAGGGGTACGAGCAGTACTTC. This codes for CASSYPSEGYEQYF.

J is TRBJ1-2 and V is TRBV29-1; TRBD1 is a possible D gene (5 bases). Germline V lookup: CDR1 SQVTM, CDR2 ANQGSEA. This CDR3 spans 12 amino acids. Trimming stripped 6 bases from V and 9 bases from J, with 17 bases between. The CDR3 protein is CSVPHTEGSYTF. CDR3 nucleotide sequence: TGCAGCGTCCCCCATACCGAGGGGAGCTACACCTTC.

This rearrangement joins TRBV6-5 to TRBJ1-6; a weak D match, TRBD1 (6 bases). Germline CDR1 is MNHEY and CDR2 is SVGAGI. The V gene lost 2 bases and the J gene lost 9 bases, with 14 bases spanning the gap. The CDR3 is 15 residues long. The CDR3 DNA is TGTGCCAGCAGTTACGCAGGGGAAATCGGTTCACCCCTCCACTTT. Its protein product is CASSYAGEIGSPLHF.

This clonotype was seen a handful of times. The rearrangement joins TRBV19 to TRBJ2-1; 11 nucleotides line up with TRBD1. CDR1 is LNHDA, CDR2 SQIVND, per germline (reference sequence). This CDR3 has 15 residues. V shed 5 bases, J shed 5 bases, and the junction held 5 bases outside the gene matches. For the CDR3, the DNA is TGTGCCAGTAGTGGGGGACAGGGGGTAGACAATGAGCAGTTCTTC. It specifies CASSGGQGVDNEQFF. Based on the CDR3 plus reference TRBV19 and TRBJ2-1, the full variable domain is DGGITQSPKYLFRKEGQNVTLSCEQNLNHDAMYWYRQDPGQGLRLIYYSQIVNDFQKGDIAEGYSVSREKKESFPLTVTSAQKNPTAFYLCASSGGQGVDNEQFFGPGTRLTVL.

This clonotype has only a few counts. The J gene is TRBJ2-1, the V gene TRBV19; 10 nucleotides agree with TRBD2. V dropped 7 bases and J dropped 0; count of bases not matched to a gene: 3. CDR3 length: 15 residues. Germline V lookup: CDR1 LNHDA, CDR2 SQIVND (reference sequence). CDR3 bases: TGTGCCAGTACCCCTAGCGGGAGCTCCTACAATGAGCAGTTCTTC. It yields the protein CASTPSGSSYNEQFF. The whole variable domain, filled in from reference TRBV19 and TRBJ2-1, reads DGGITQSPKYLFRKEGQNVTLSCEQNLNHDAMYWYRQDPGQGLRLIYYSQIVNDFQKGDIAEGYSVSREKKESFPLTVTSAQKNPTAFYLCASTPSGSSYNEQFFGPGTRLTVL.

The rearrangement joins TRBV4-2 to TRBJ2-7; D perhaps matches TRBD2 (5 bases). Trimming took off 1 base at V and 3 bases at J, with 10 bases between the two ends. The CDR3 has 14 amino acids. Germline V gene sequence: CDR1 LGHNA, CDR2 YNFKEQ. CDR3 DNA: TGTGCCAGCAGCCAAGGCGGGTTCGGCTACGAGCAGTACTTC. Translating it yields CASSQGGFGYEQYF.

The V gene is TRBV6-5, the J gene TRBJ1-4; weak D call: TRBD1 (6 bases). The CDR3 contains 15 residues. The germline V and J ends were trimmed by 0 bases and 4 bases, with 9 bases remaining between them. Germline CDR1 and CDR2: MNHEY and SVGAGI. CDR3 amino acids: CASSYSTGVNEKLFF. The CDR3 bases are TGTGCCAGCAGTTACTCGACAGGAGTTAATGAAAAACTGTTTTTT.

The chain joins TRBV7-9 to TRBJ1-2; 7 bases match TRBD1. The germline CDR1 and CDR2 sequences are SEHNR and FQNEAQ (reference sequence). The CDR3 length is 14 residues. V lost 4 bases to trimming and J lost 4 bases; unmatched junction nucleotides: 6. The DNA of the CDR3 is TGTGCCAGCAGCTCTGACAGGGCGTTCTATGGCTACACCTTC. It yields the protein CASSSDRAFYGYTF.

The sample holds many counts of this clonotype. The rearrangement links TRBV6-1 to TRBJ2-2; a weak D match, TRBD2 (6 bases). Looked up from germline, CDR1 is MNHNS and CDR2 is SASEGT. Trimming left V 4 bases short and J 4 bases short, with 13 bases between. The length of the CDR3 is 15 residues. The CDR3 DNA sequence: TGTGCCAGCAGTGGAAGACTAGATTTCACCGGGGAGCTGTTTTTT. Translation gives CASSGRLDFTGELFF.

The gene calls are TRBV29-1 and TRBJ2-7, with 7 bases aligning to TRBD1. The CDR3 covers 16 residues. With V trimmed by 1 base and J by 0 bases, 9 bases remained unmatched. CDR1 SQVTM and CDR2 ANQGSEA come from the germline V gene. This CDR3 is CSVEVRGTDSSYEQYF. The CDR3 coding sequence is TGCAGCGTTGAAGTGCGTGGGACAGACAGCTCCTACGAGCAGTACTTC.

This clonotype showed up many times. The chain has TRBV7-2 and TRBJ1-2; weak D call: TRBD1 (6 bases). There are 15 residues in the CDR3. Looked up from germline, CDR1 is SGHTA and CDR2 is FQGNSA. The V end lost 1 base, the J end lost 2 bases, and 11 bases lay between the germline ends. Here the CDR3 DNA reads TGTGCCAGCAGCTTAGGCCCAGGGGTAAACTATGGCTACACCTTC. It is translated as CASSLGPGVNYGYTF.

The table lists this clonotype with a few counts. The rearrangement links TRBV12-3 or TRBV12-4 to TRBJ2-7; TRBD2 might be the D (7 bases). The V and J ends lost 6 bases and 2 bases respectively, with 14 bases between them. This CDR3 is built from 14 residues. CDR3 in DNA: TGTGCCAGCAGCGCCGGGGGGCTACCCTACGAGCAGTACGTC. Translation: CASSAGGLPYEQYV.

The chain carries TRBV6-4 and TRBJ2-1; 14 bases align to TRBD2. The CDR3 covers 18 residues. Looked up from germline, CDR1 is MRHNA and CDR2 is SNTAGT. Germline trimming cut 5 bases from V and 0 bases from J; bases unmatched to any gene: 6. The CDR3, as DNA: TGTGCCAGCAGTCTTAGACTAGCGGGGGGGAGCTCCTACAATGAGCAGTTCTTC. This translates into CASSLRLAGGSSYNEQFF.

This rearrangement joins TRBV12-5 to TRBJ2-1; D is possibly TRBD1 (5 bases). This CDR3 spans 17 amino acids. V was clipped by 6 bases and J by 3 bases, with 21 bases between them. Per the germline V gene, CDR1 is LGHNT and CDR2 is FRNRAP. The CDR3 bases are TGTGCTAGTGGGCTCAGTCAGGGCAATTTAGACTACAATGAGCAGTTCTTC. Translated: CASGLSQGNLDYNEQFF.

The chain combines TRBV27 with TRBJ1-6; a weak D match, TRBD1 (5 bases). Germline lookup yields CDR1 MNHEY and CDR2 SMNVEV (reference sequence). The CDR3 spans 13 residues. The V gene lost 8 bases and the J gene lost 5 bases, with 10 bases spanning the gap. For the CDR3, the DNA is TGTGCCAGCCCGGGACGGCATAATTCACCCCTCCACTTT. Encoded protein: CASPGRHNSPLHF.

This clonotype was observed a handful of times. This chain links TRBV7-8 with TRBJ2-7; D perhaps matches TRBD1 (6 bases). The germline gives CDR1 SGHVS, CDR2 FQNEAQ. CDR3 size: 14 residues. The V end lost 2 bases, the J end lost 4 bases, and 12 bases lay between the germline ends. CDR3: CASSLKVRGYEQYF. The CDR3 DNA reads as TGTGCCAGCAGCTTAAAGGTCAGGGGATACGAGCAGTACTTC.

This clonotype was counted at least ten times. The rearrangement uses TRBV7-9 and TRBJ1-6, with TRBD1 identical over 8 bases. The CDR3 loop spans 14 amino acids. Germline CDR1 and CDR2: SEHNR and FQNEAQ (reference sequence). Trimming removed 5 bases from V and 5 bases from J; junction bases left unmatched: 2. For the CDR3, the DNA is TGTGCCAGCAGCGGACAGGGTCATAATTCACCCCTCCACTTT. This gives the protein CASSGQGHNSPLHF.

CDR3 nucleotides: TGTGCCAGCGAGGGACTACGAACCGGGGAGCTGTTTTTT. Translating it yields CASEGLRTGELFF. The chain employs TRBV7-9 and TRBJ2-2; 7 bases match TRBD2. Germline V gene data show CDR1 as SEHNR and CDR2 as FQNEAQ (reference sequence). V shed 8 bases, J shed 5 bases, and the junction held 5 bases outside the gene matches. The CDR3 covers 13 residues.

This clonotype has only a few counts. The chain has TRBV7-9 and TRBJ2-1; D may correspond to TRBD1 or TRBD2 (7 bases each). Trimming took 5 bases from V and 9 from J, leaving 20 bases between them. The CDR3 runs 15 residues. In germline, CDR1 is SEHNR, CDR2 FQNEAQ (reference sequence). In nucleotides, the CDR3 is TGTGCCAGCAGCAAACTCCCGACAGGGAGGGGTGAGCAGTTCTTC. It encodes CASSKLPTGRGEQFF.